Each of the 29 T cell receptor beta chains below was sequenced from the same sample in a study of CD8 T cells in ankylosing spondylitis. TCRdb redid the calling of the 5' RACE reads with MiXCR, one entry per CDR3 protein. The table shows 200,000 to 250,000 distinct CDR3 sequences, with 30% to 35% occurring only once. The sequencing input was blood, either unsorted or a sorted T cell fraction (not recorded which). These receptors all stem from a male donor with ankylosing spondylitis or in good health (not recorded which).

This sequence joins TRBV7-2 and TRBJ2-5; D might be TRBD2 (5 bases). This CDR3 spans 13 amino acids. Trimming took off 5 bases at V and 3 bases at J, with 10 bases between the two ends. Germline lookup yields CDR1 SGHTA and CDR2 FQGNSA. CDR3 bases: TGTGCCAGCAGCACGGGGTTCAAAGAGACCCAGTACTTC. Translating gives CASSTGFKETQYF.

This clonotype has just a few counts. The J gene is TRBJ1-4, the V gene TRBV12-3 or TRBV12-4; D gene uncertain. Between the trimmed V and J ends, which lost 1 base and 7 bases, there was a span of 13 bases. The CDR3 sequence is 15 residues long. DNA of the CDR3: TGTGCCAGCAGTTTAGAGAGGGCGCGGAGTGAAAAACTGTTTTTT. Protein sequence: CASSLERARSEKLFF.

The V gene is TRBV20-1, the J gene TRBJ1-1; possibly TRBD1 for D (6 bases). V gave up 3 bases and J gave up 5 bases, with 13 bases separating them. The V gene's germline CDR1 is DFQATT and CDR2 SNEGSKA (reference sequence). The CDR3 totals 13 residues. Written as DNA, the CDR3 is TGCAGTGCTAGGTGGGGGGCGCGGACTGAAGCTTTCTTT. Residues: CSARWGARTEAFF.

This clonotype was counted a few times. The V call is TRBV20-1, the J call TRBJ2-3; 7 bases fit TRBD2. Germline V CDR1 and CDR2: DFQATT, SNEGSKA (reference sequence). This CDR3 has 16 residues. Trimming removed 1 base from V and 0 bases from J; junction bases left unmatched: 7. CDR3 sequence (DNA): TGCAGTGCTAGAGGGATAGGACTAGAGAGCACAGATACGCAGTATTTT. Its protein is CSARGIGLESTDTQYF.

The chain is built from TRBV9 and TRBJ2-1; 10 nucleotides agree with TRBD1. The CDR3 runs to 13 residues. The J segment lost 10 bases and the V segment lost 4 bases, leaving 5 bases of the junction unmatched. The germline CDR1 and CDR2 sequences are SGDLS and YYNGEE. The CDR3 nucleotides are TGTGCCAGCAGCATCGACAGGGGGCCCGAGCAGTTCTTC. Translating it yields CASSIDRGPEQFF.

The V gene is TRBV10-2, the J gene TRBJ2-7; D is perhaps TRBD1 (6 bases). V lost 3 bases and J lost 4, with 13 bases in between. In germline, CDR1 is WSHSY, CDR2 SAAADI. CDR3 length equals 14 residues. The CDR3 loop reads CASSELGHSYEQYF. CDR3 nucleotide sequence: TGCGCCAGCAGTGAACTGGGACACAGTTACGAGCAGTACTTC.

The V call is TRBV7-9, the J call TRBJ2-5, with a tentative D call TRBD2 (6 bases). The V end lost 6 bases, the J end lost 1 base, and 12 bases lay between the germline ends. The CDR3 length is 14 residues. The germline CDR1 and CDR2 sequences are SEHNR and FQNEAQ (reference sequence). The CDR3 region is CASRMTSTQETQYF. DNA for the CDR3: TGTGCCAGCAGAATGACTAGTACCCAAGAGACCCAGTACTTC.

This clonotype was seen a few times. The rearrangement joins TRBV4-2 to TRBJ2-2; TRBD1 matches at 7 bases. J lost 4 bases, V lost 0 bases, and 8 bases had no gene match. Germline V lookup: CDR1 LGHNA, CDR2 YNFKEQ. The CDR3 runs 17 residues. The CDR3 sequence: CASSQDPHRGSTGELFF. The DNA of the CDR3 is TGTGCCAGCAGCCAAGACCCCCACAGGGGATCCACCGGGGAGCTGTTTTTT.

This rearrangement joins TRBV12-3 or TRBV12-4 to TRBJ2-1; D is perhaps TRBD1 or TRBD2 (7 bases each). The CDR3 runs to 13 residues. The V end was cut by 7 bases, the J end by 8 bases, with 15 bases between. The CDR3 nucleotides are TGTGCCAGCAACTGGGAGGGGGCCTATGAGCAGTTCTTC. Residues: CASNWEGAYEQFF.

V is TRBV10-3 and J is TRBJ2-2, with D perhaps matching TRBD2 (5 bases). Looked up from germline, CDR1 is ENHRY and CDR2 is SYGVKD. Trimming cost V 4 bases and J 0 bases, with 9 bases left between them. CDR3 length equals 15 residues. The CDR3: CAISAPEANTGELFF. CDR3 bases: TGTGCCATCAGTGCCCCGGAGGCGAACACCGGGGAGCTGTTTTTT.

The genes are TRBV12-3 or TRBV12-4 and TRBJ2-3; unclear D gene. V lost 8 bases and J 8 bases, leaving 14 bases between the germline ends. CDR3 size: 12 residues. CDR3 amino acids: CASRRLGGTQYF. As DNA, the CDR3 is TGTGCCAGCCGCCGTCTAGGTGGTACGCAGTATTTT.

This clonotype turned up a few times. V usage is TRBV20-1 and J usage is TRBJ1-6; TRBD1 matches 7 bases. Germline CDR1 is DFQATT and CDR2 is SNEGSKA (reference sequence). CDR3 length: 14 residues. V was clipped by 4 bases and J by 7 bases; unmatched bases: 7. CDR3 region: CSATDRVSNSPLHF. The CDR3 region has the DNA TGCAGTGCTACCGACAGGGTTTCAAATTCACCCCTCCACTTT.

This clonotype showed up just a few times. The chain carries TRBV3-1 and TRBJ1-5; 11 positions agree with TRBD1. Germline V gene lookup returns CDR1 LGHDT and CDR2 YNNKEL (reference sequence). The trim removed 1 base at V and 7 bases at J, leaving 6 bases unmatched. The CDR3 totals 16 residues. Here the CDR3 reads CASSQGTGGLGQPQHF. The CDR3 DNA follows: TGTGCCAGCAGCCAAGGGACAGGGGGCCTCGGCCAGCCCCAGCATTTT.

This chain links TRBV28 with TRBJ2-1; D unclear. Trimming left V 6 bases short and J 0 bases short, with 15 bases between. The CDR3 runs 16 residues. From germline, CDR1 is MDHEN and CDR2 SYDVKM. As DNA, the CDR3 is TGTGCCAGCAGGTCCCAGATTCCCACCTCCTACAATGAGCAGTTCTTC. It codes for CASRSQIPTSYNEQFF. Full variable domain (remainder filled in from reference TRBV28 and TRBJ2-1): DVKVTQSSRYLVKRTGEKVFLECVQDMDHENMFWYRQDPGLGLRLIYFSYDVKMKEKGDIPEGYSVSREKKERFSLILESASTNQTSMYLCASRSQIPTSYNEQFFGPGTRLTVL.

The chain uses TRBV29-1 and TRBJ2-1, with D tentatively TRBD2 (5 bases). Germline loops: CDR1 SQVTM, CDR2 ANQGSEA. The ends were cut back, 5 bases at V and 0 bases at J, with 11 bases in the middle. This CDR3 has 14 residues. This CDR3 is CSVLAQSSYNEQFF. CDR3 DNA sequence: TGCAGCGTTCTAGCCCAGAGCTCCTACAATGAGCAGTTCTTC.

This chain joins TRBV9 and TRBJ2-1; TRBD2 matches 9 bases. V dropped 0 bases and J dropped 5; count of bases not matched to a gene: 3. The V gene's germline CDR1 is SGDLS and CDR2 YYNGEE. This CDR3 is built from 15 residues. The CDR3 DNA sequence: TGTGCCAGCAGCGTAGAGATAGCGGGGGACAATGAGCAGTTCTTC. Encoded protein: CASSVEIAGDNEQFF. The full variable domain, with the rest looked up from reference TRBV9 and TRBJ2-1, is DSGVTQTPKHLITATGQRVTLRCSPRSGDLSVYWYQQSLDQGLQFLIQYYNGEERAKGNILERFSAQQFPDLHSELNLSSLELGDSALYFCASSVEIAGDNEQFFGPGTRLTVL.

The chain uses TRBV29-1 and TRBJ1-1; no clear D gene. Germline CDR1 is SQVTM and CDR2 is ANQGSEA. The ends were cut back, 6 bases at V and 1 base at J, with 12 bases in the middle. The CDR3 consists of 13 residues. CDR3 sequence: CSVARGGNTEAFF. The DNA for the CDR3 is TGCAGCGTCGCCCGGGGAGGGAACACTGAAGCTTTCTTT.

The chain has TRBV3-1 and TRBJ2-2; no reliable D call. CDR3 length equals 13 residues. Germline V gives CDR1 LGHDT, CDR2 YNNKEL (reference sequence). V shed 1 base and J shed 6 bases, with 6 bases lying between them. CDR3 in DNA: TGTGCCAGCAGCCAAGGGCCCCCCGGGGAGCTGTTTTTT. Its protein product is CASSQGPPGELFF. Full variable domain (outside the CDR3, taken from reference TRBV3-1 and TRBJ2-2): DTAVSQTPKYLVTQMGNDKSIKCEQNLGHDTMYWYKQDSKKFLKIMFSYNNKELIINETVPNRFSPKSPDKAHLNLHINSLELGDSAVYFCASSQGPPGELFFGEGSRLTVL.

The V gene is TRBV20-1, the J gene TRBJ1-6; D gene uncertain. Germline V gene sequence: CDR1 DFQATT, CDR2 SNEGSKA (reference sequence). Trimming shortened V by 4 bases and J by 5 bases, and 15 bases separated the two germline ends. The CDR3 loop spans 15 amino acids. The CDR3 sequence is CSANRLIENNSPLHF. The DNA for the CDR3 is TGCAGTGCTAACAGACTAATTGAAAATAATTCACCCCTCCACTTT.

The sample holds many counts of this clonotype. The chain carries TRBV20-1 and TRBJ2-7; the D gene is possibly TRBD1 (6 bases). CDR1 is DFQATT and CDR2 is SNEGSKA in the germline V gene (reference sequence). The CDR3 covers 14 residues. Trimming left V 4 bases short and J 2 bases short, with 15 bases between. CDR3 coding DNA: TGCAGTGCTACCTTAAACAGGGAGCCCTACGAGCAGTACTTC. Translated: CSATLNREPYEQYF.

This clonotype was observed many times. The chain has TRBV6-4 and TRBJ1-2; tentative D call: TRBD1 (5 bases). Germline loops: CDR1 MRHNA, CDR2 SNTAGT. The CDR3 covers 15 residues. V shed 2 bases and J shed 3 bases, with 13 bases lying between them. For the CDR3, the DNA is TGTGCCAGCAGTGACGGGGCAGCATTAGACTATGGCTACACCTTC. It translates to CASSDGAALDYGYTF.

This clonotype showed up just a few times. The J gene is TRBJ2-6, the V gene TRBV7-6; a possible D gene is TRBD1 (6 bases). The CDR3 has 18 amino acids. Looked up from germline, CDR1 is SGHVS and CDR2 is FNYEAQ. Trimming shortened V by 5 bases and J by 6 bases, and 23 bases separated the two germline ends. CDR3 nucleotide sequence: TGTGCCAGCAGCCCAAGACAGGATTCTTACGCCGAGGCCAACGTCCTGACTTTC. This encodes CASSPRQDSYAEANVLTF.

This clonotype came up many times. The V call is TRBV6-5, the J call TRBJ2-7, with D perhaps TRBD1 (5 bases). The V gene's germline CDR1 is MNHEY and CDR2 SVGAGI. Trimming removed 4 bases from V and 1 base from J, with 11 bases in between. The CDR3 spans 14 residues. CDR3 amino acids: CASSSYQGSYEQYF. The CDR3 DNA is TGTGCCAGCAGTTCATACCAGGGATCCTACGAGCAGTACTTC.

This clonotype was seen only a few times. V and J are TRBV5-5 and TRBJ2-5; D uncertain. The CDR3 contains 13 residues. V lost 4 bases and J lost 5, with 12 bases in between. The V gene's germline CDR1 is SGHKS and CDR2 YYEKEE (reference sequence). Here the CDR3 DNA reads TGTGCCAGCAGCCCCGATGCTTGGGAGACCCAGTACTTC. Protein: CASSPDAWETQYF.

This clonotype was seen a few times. This chain connects TRBV12-3 or TRBV12-4 to TRBJ2-3; no definite D call. There are 13 residues in the CDR3. The V gene lost 6 bases and the J gene lost 1 base, with 8 bases spanning the gap. The CDR3 is CASRPQGTDTQYF. The CDR3 DNA is TGTGCCAGCAGACCCCAGGGCACAGATACGCAGTATTTT.

V and J are TRBV10-3 and TRBJ2-1; no clear D gene. V was pared by 6 bases and J by 4 bases, with 10 bases between. In germline, CDR1 is ENHRY, CDR2 SYGVKD. This CDR3 comprises 13 residues. This chain's CDR3 is CAISLDGYNEQFF. CDR3 DNA: TGTGCCATCAGCTTGGACGGATACAATGAGCAGTTCTTC.

The rearrangement joins TRBV10-3 to TRBJ2-7, with 7 bases that match TRBD2. Germline CDR1 and CDR2: ENHRY and SYGVKD. The CDR3 consists of 12 residues. Trimming cost V 6 bases and J 5 bases; bases outside gene matches: 4. The CDR3 protein is CAIRSGEDEQYF. DNA for the CDR3: TGTGCCATCAGGAGCGGGGAGGACGAGCAGTACTTC.

The CDR3 nucleotides are TGTGCCAGCAGTGATAGCGGGGGGGCCAAAAACATTCAGTACTTC. Protein sequence: CASSDSGGAKNIQYF. V usage is TRBV28 and J usage is TRBJ2-4, with 10 bases fitting TRBD2. The CDR3 extends over 15 amino acids. V was clipped by 5 bases and J by 1 base; unmatched bases: 2. The germline CDR1 and CDR2 sequences are MDHEN and SYDVKM.

In its sample, this clonotype was seen a few times. The chain is built from TRBV12-3 or TRBV12-4 and TRBJ1-5; D is ambiguous. This CDR3 is 14 amino acids long. Deletions cut 1 base from V and 6 bases from J, with 10 bases between. Here the CDR3 reads CASSLGRGSQPQHF. In DNA form, the CDR3 reads TGTGCCAGCAGTTTAGGTCGGGGTTCTCAGCCCCAGCATTTT.